Each of the 12 T cell receptor beta chains below was sequenced from the same sample in a study of OX40 agonist ivuxolimab in advanced cancers. Produced via immunoSEQ multiplex PCR; TCRdb's table is partial and in-frame only. The sample holds some 67,000 clones, roughly 88% seen once. Specimen: CD4+ or CD8+ T cells sorted from blood, collected in a trial of the OX40 agonist ivuxolimab. The receptor source for this set is an adult with an advanced solid tumor such as melanoma, head and neck, liver or kidney cancer.

V gene TRBV7-8 combines with J gene TRBJ2-3; 8 positions match TRBD2. Per the germline V gene, CDR1 is SGHVS and CDR2 is FQNEAQ. Trimming cost V 3 bases and J 5 bases; bases outside gene matches: 4. The CDR3 has 14 residues. CDR3 sequence: CASSFQRGQDTQYF. In DNA form, the CDR3 reads TGTGCCAGCAGCTTCCAGCGGGGGCAAGATACGCAGTATTTT.

The chain has TRBV19 and TRBJ1-3; unclear D gene. Trimming took 1 base from V and 0 from J, leaving 10 bases between them. Germline CDR1 reads LNHDA; CDR2 reads SQIVND (reference sequence). The CDR3 has 16 residues. The DNA of the CDR3 is TGTGCCAGTAGTATAGGGAGGGCCAACTCTGGAAACACCATATATTTT. This codes for CASSIGRANSGNTIYF. Variable domain in full (rest from reference TRBV19 and TRBJ1-3): DGGITQSPKYLFRKEGQNVTLSCEQNLNHDAMYWYRQDPGQGLRLIYYSQIVNDFQKGDIAEGYSVSREKKESFPLTVTSAQKNPTAFYLCASSIGRANSGNTIYFGEGSWLTVV.

This rearrangement joins TRBV18 to TRBJ1-3; the D gene is possibly TRBD1 (5 bases). There are 14 residues in the CDR3. The V and J ends lost 1 base and 2 bases respectively, with 6 bases between them. Germline V gene data show CDR1 as KGHSH and CDR2 as LQKENI. The CDR3 sequence is CASSPQGTGNTIYF. The DNA of the CDR3 is TGTGCCAGCTCACCACAGGGGACTGGAAACACCATATATTTT.

The chain combines TRBV28 with TRBJ1-1, with a tentative D call TRBD1 (5 bases). The CDR3 loop spans 11 amino acids. Between the trimmed V and J ends, which lost 4 bases and 11 bases, there was a span of 11 bases. Germline V gives CDR1 MDHEN, CDR2 SYDVKM. The CDR3 here is CASSWTSGAFF. The CDR3 bases are TGTGCCAGCAGTTGGACATCCGGGGCTTTCTTT.

The chain uses TRBV11-2 and TRBJ1-1; D uncertain. The CDR3 totals 14 residues. Germline CDR1 reads SGHAT; CDR2 reads FQNNGV. The V end was cut by 2 bases, the J end by 3 bases, with 10 bases between. This chain's CDR3 is CASSLSLSDTEAFF. The DNA for the CDR3 is TGTGCCAGCAGCTTAAGTCTTTCAGACACTGAAGCTTTCTTT.

The chain combines TRBV7-8 with TRBJ2-5; possible D gene TRBD2, 5 bases. The ends were cut back, 5 bases at V and 5 bases at J, with 12 bases in the middle. CDR3 length equals 13 residues. Germline CDR1 SGHVS, CDR2 FQNEAQ. Here the CDR3 DNA reads TGTGCCAGCAGCCCCCAGACGGGGGAGACCCAGTACTTC. Protein sequence: CASSPQTGETQYF.

This clone was counted a single time. The chain recombines TRBV5-1 with TRBJ1-1, with a possible D match to TRBD1 (5 bases). Trimming removed 2 bases at V and 7 bases at J, with 9 bases between. The germline CDR1 and CDR2 sequences are SGHRS and YFSETQ. CDR3 size: 12 residues. The CDR3 is CASSFVGGEAFF. Here the CDR3 DNA reads TGCGCCAGCAGCTTCGTGGGGGGTGAAGCTTTCTTT.

This clone was counted between two and nine times. V is TRBV7-3 and J is TRBJ1-1; D is undetermined. Trimming stripped 2 bases from V and 8 bases from J, with 12 bases between. The germline CDR1 and CDR2 sequences are SGHTA and FQGTGA. This CDR3 is 13 amino acids long. The CDR3 region has the DNA TGTGCCAGCAGCTTACAAGCGGGGTCCGAAGCTTTCTTT. Its translation: CASSLQAGSEAFF.

The table lists this clone with a few counts. The rearrangement uses TRBV4-1 and TRBJ1-4; 7 bases are shared with TRBD1. The CDR3 is 15 residues long. Germline values: CDR1 MGHRA, CDR2 YSYEKL. Trimming at V came to 5 bases and at J to 8 bases, leaving 11 bases not matched to a gene. CDR3 amino acids: CASSAARDRIEKLFF. In nucleotides, the CDR3 is TGCGCCAGCAGCGCGGCCCGGGACAGAATCGAAAAACTGTTTTTT.

The V call is TRBV7-9, the J call TRBJ2-1; TRBD1 or TRBD2 may be the D gene (5 bases each). Trimming removed 8 bases from V and 11 bases from J, with 10 bases in between. Germline V gene sequence: CDR1 SEHNR, CDR2 FQNEAQ (reference sequence). The CDR3 runs to 10 residues. This chain's CDR3 is CASWGYKQFF. Written as DNA, the CDR3 is TGTGCCAGCTGGGGGTATAAGCAGTTCTTC. Full variable domain (rest looked up from reference TRBV7-9 and TRBJ2-1): DTGVSQNPRHKITKRGQNVTFRCDPISEHNRLYWYRQTLGQGPEFLTYFQNEAQLEKSRLLSDRFSAERPKGSFSTLEIQRTEQGDSAMYLCASWGYKQFFGPGTRLTVL.

This clone was seen a single time. V usage is TRBV30 and J usage is TRBJ1-6; D may be TRBD1 (6 bases). Between the trimmed V and J ends, which lost 4 bases and 5 bases, there was a span of 12 bases. The CDR3 sequence is 14 residues long. Germline CDR1 GTSNPN, CDR2 SVGIG (reference sequence). Written as DNA, the CDR3 is TGTGCCTGGATTGGACAGAGCAATAATTCACCCCTCCACTTT. This sequence encodes CAWIGQSNNSPLHF.

The chain carries TRBV18 and TRBJ2-2; possibly TRBD2 for D (7 bases). Germline-derived CDR1 and CDR2 are KGHSH and LQKENI. The CDR3 has 15 residues. V was trimmed by 3 bases and J by 4 bases, leaving 12 bases between them. Here the CDR3 reads CASSPGGGTTGELFF. As DNA, the CDR3 is TGTGCCAGCTCACCCGGCGGGGGCACCACCGGGGAGCTGTTTTTT.